The 23 T cell receptor beta chains given below trace back to one sample, sequenced in a study of T-cell reconstitution after alpha-beta-depleted transplantation in children. Preparation of the TCRbeta library involved a method that used unique molecular identifiers. TCRdb independently ran MiXCR on the PCR reads; one entry per CDR3 protein. The data show 200,000 to 250,000 distinct CDR3 sequences, with roughly 8.2% seen just once and just under 6.5% held by the top ten. The specimen comprised PBMCs, mostly from graft donor cells, sampled 180 days after TCRalphabeta/CD19-depleted stem cell transplant. The receptor set was obtained from a male patient younger than 18 who had a stem cell transplant for acute lymphoblastic leukemia, so the T cells may come from the graft donor.

This clonotype was seen ten or more times. The chain carries TRBV6-1 and TRBJ2-7, with TRBD2 identical over 7 bases. The CDR3 extends over 15 amino acids. V dropped 4 bases and J dropped 4; count of bases not matched to a gene: 10. The V gene's germline CDR1 is MNHNS and CDR2 SASEGT. Here the CDR3 reads CASSGPGLPLYEQYF. CDR3 bases: TGTGCCAGCAGTGGCCCGGGACTACCTCTATACGAGCAGTACTTC.

V gene TRBV19 combines with J gene TRBJ2-6; D is unclear. Trimming pared 6 bases from V and 1 base from J, leaving 34 bases between. This CDR3 contains 23 residues. Looked up from germline, CDR1 is LNHDA and CDR2 is SQIVND (reference sequence). The CDR3 here is CASSPTRHYSHSVSTSGANVLTF. The CDR3, as DNA: TGTGCCAGTAGCCCTACCCGACACTATTCCCACTCAGTTTCCACTTCTGGGGCCAACGTCCTGACTTTC. Drawing the rest from reference TRBV19 and TRBJ2-6, the complete variable domain is DGGITQSPKYLFRKEGQNVTLSCEQNLNHDAMYWYRQDPGQGLRLIYYSQIVNDFQKGDIAEGYSVSREKKESFPLTVTSAQKNPTAFYLCASSPTRHYSHSVSTSGANVLTFGAGSRLTVL.

In its sample, this clonotype was seen many times. The chain links TRBV6-4 to TRBJ2-3; D is unclear. CDR3 size: 15 residues. V shed 6 bases and J shed 0 bases, with 13 bases lying between them. Germline loops: CDR1 MRHNA, CDR2 SNTAGT. Here the CDR3 DNA reads TGTGCCAGCAGCAAAGCTGCCCCTAGCACAGATACGCAGTATTTT. It specifies CASSKAAPSTDTQYF.

At least ten counts were recorded for this clonotype. The rearrangement joins TRBV7-6 to TRBJ2-7; 9 bases are a match to TRBD1. CDR3 length: 16 residues. V dropped 1 base and J dropped 1; count of bases not matched to a gene: 5. The germline V gene encodes CDR1 SGHVS and CDR2 FNYEAQ. Here the CDR3 DNA reads TGTGCCAGCAGCTTAGGGGACAGGGACCCTTCCTACGAGCAGTACTTC. This translates into CASSLGDRDPSYEQYF. The whole variable domain, filled in from reference TRBV7-6 and TRBJ2-7, reads GAGVSQSPRYKVTKRGQDVALRCDPISGHVSLYWYRQALGQGPEFLTYFNYEAQQDKSGLPNDRFSAERPEGSISTLTIQRTEQRDSAMYRCASSLGDRDPSYEQYFGPGTRLTVT.

This clonotype was counted many times. The gene calls are TRBV12-3 or TRBV12-4 and TRBJ2-5; 8 bases align to TRBD1. CDR3 length: 14 amino acids. The trim removed 6 bases at V and 5 bases at J, leaving 8 bases unmatched. The CDR3 DNA is TGTGCCAGCAGCCAGACAGGGGCGCGGGAGACCCAGTACTTC. It encodes CASSQTGARETQYF.

There are many counts of this clonotype. CDR3 DNA: TGTGCCAGCAGCTTAAATGGGAACACTGAAGCTTTCTTT. Protein: CASSLNGNTEAFF. This rearrangement joins TRBV7-3 to TRBJ1-1; D unclear. The CDR3 runs 13 residues. Between the trimmed V and J ends, which lost 1 base and 1 base, there was a span of 4 bases. Per germline, CDR1 SGHTA and CDR2 FQGTGA.

This chain links TRBV6-6 with TRBJ1-5; no reliable D call. Germline V gene sequence: CDR1 MNHNY, CDR2 SVGAGI (reference sequence). The CDR3 is 12 amino acids. Trimming removed 2 bases from V and 5 bases from J, with 4 bases in between. The CDR3 region has the DNA TGTGCCAGCAGTTACACAGATCAGCCCCAGCATTTT. Its protein product is CASSYTDQPQHF.

This clonotype showed up many times. The chain combines TRBV2 with TRBJ2-1; the D gene is possibly TRBD1 (6 bases). V was cut by 3 bases and J by 1 base, with 10 bases left in between. CDR1 and CDR2 from the germline V gene are SNHLY and FYNNEI. There are 15 residues in the CDR3. This CDR3 is CASSDQGRSYNEQFF. In DNA, the CDR3 is TGTGCCAGCAGTGATCAGGGGAGATCCTACAATGAGCAGTTCTTC. The whole variable domain, remainder taken from reference TRBV2 and TRBJ2-1, is EPEVTQTPSHQVTQMGQEVILRCVPISNHLYFYWYRQILGQKVEFLVSFYNNEISEKSEIFDDQFSVERPDGSNFTLKIRSTKLEDSAMYFCASSDQGRSYNEQFFGPGTRLTVL.

In this sample, this clonotype turned up many times. The genes are TRBV11-2 and TRBJ2-3, with 8 nucleotides matching TRBD2. CDR3 length equals 15 residues. V shed 5 bases, J shed 4 bases, and the junction held 8 bases outside the gene matches. From germline, CDR1 is SGHAT and CDR2 FQNNGV. The DNA for the CDR3 is TGTGCCAGCAGCCGTCGGACTAGCCTCCCAGATACGCAGTATTTT. This encodes CASSRRTSLPDTQYF.

This clonotype was observed many times. This chain connects TRBV4-3 to TRBJ2-5; the D gene could be TRBD1 or TRBD2 (6 bases each). The CDR3 consists of 17 residues. The V end lost 1 base, the J end lost 1 base, and 16 bases lay between the germline ends. Germline values: CDR1 LGHNA, CDR2 YSLEER. CDR3 bases: TGCGCCAGCAGCCAAGCCAGGGGAAGGGGGGTCCAAGAGACCCAGTACTTC. Encoded protein: CASSQARGRGVQETQYF.

This clonotype was counted at least ten times. This sequence joins TRBV4-3 and TRBJ2-7; maybe TRBD2 (7 bases). V lost 0 bases and J lost 2, with 14 bases in between. The germline gives CDR1 LGHNA, CDR2 YSLEER. The CDR3 runs to 16 residues. The CDR3 is CASSQEGGARTYEQYF. CDR3 DNA sequence: TGCGCCAGCAGCCAAGAAGGGGGGGCGCGCACCTACGAGCAGTACTTC.

This clonotype showed up just a few times. V and J are TRBV20-1 and TRBJ2-7; 9 bases map to TRBD1. V was pared by 5 bases and J by 1 base, with 6 bases of the junction left unmatched. The germline V gene encodes CDR1 DFQATT and CDR2 SNEGSKA (reference sequence). The CDR3 runs to 14 residues. The CDR3 sequence is CSAGGQGFSYEQYF. CDR3 in DNA: TGCAGTGCTGGGGGACAGGGATTTTCCTACGAGCAGTACTTC.

Comments on this clonotype: With a much larger clone just one base away, this may be a read error. This chain uses TRBV29-1 with TRBJ2-1; TRBD2 aligns across 7 bases. Per germline, CDR1 SQVTM and CDR2 ANQGSEA. This CDR3 is 16 amino acids long. The junction had 11 bases not matched to a gene; V was cut back by 3 bases and J by 3 bases. The CDR3 sequence is CSVELSGKGIYNEQFF. As DNA, the CDR3 is TGCAGCGTTGAGCTGAGCGGGAAGGGGATCTACAATGAGCAGTTCTTC.

This clonotype appeared a few times. The J gene is TRBJ2-6, the V gene TRBV20-1; no clear D. Germline CDR1 and CDR2: DFQATT and SNEGSKA (reference sequence). With 0 bases removed from V and 2 bases from J, the gap between germline ends came to 8 bases. The CDR3 sequence is 15 residues long. CDR3 nucleotides: TGCAGTGCTAGAGATAGCACCGCTGGGGCCAACGTCCTGACTTTC. Its protein is CSARDSTAGANVLTF.

In its sample, this clonotype was seen many times. This chain links TRBV10-3 with TRBJ2-7; no clear D. V gave up 0 bases and J gave up 5 bases, with 8 bases separating them. There are 13 residues in the CDR3. Germline V gene data show CDR1 as ENHRY and CDR2 as SYGVKD. CDR3 amino acids: CAISESARDEQYF. CDR3 DNA sequence: TGTGCCATCAGTGAGTCGGCTAGGGACGAGCAGTACTTC.

The chain links TRBV25-1 to TRBJ2-2; 7 bases agree with TRBD1. J gave up 11 bases and V 1 base, and 7 bases lay outside the gene matches. Germline V gene lookup returns CDR1 MGHDK and CDR2 SYGVNS. The CDR3 has 14 amino acids. The CDR3 region is CASSESGGVSELFF. CDR3 coding DNA: TGTGCCAGCAGTGAATCAGGGGGAGTGAGCGAGCTGTTTTTT.

This clonotype showed up many times. V gene TRBV20-1 combines with J gene TRBJ2-7, with 12 bases lining up with TRBD2. The CDR3 extends over 13 amino acids. Looked up from germline, CDR1 is DFQATT and CDR2 is SNEGSKA (reference sequence). V lost 6 bases to trimming and J lost 9 bases; unmatched junction nucleotides: 9. This CDR3 is CSARTSGAIWQYF. Here the CDR3 DNA reads TGCAGTGCGAGGACTAGCGGGGCCATATGGCAGTACTTC.

There are many counts of this clonotype. The chain is built from TRBV28 and TRBJ2-3; a possible D gene is TRBD1 (6 bases). Germline CDR1 reads MDHEN; CDR2 reads SYDVKM. The V gene lost 3 bases and the J gene lost 0 bases, with 13 bases spanning the gap. The length of the CDR3 is 16 residues. For the CDR3, the DNA is TGTGCCAGCAGTTTTCAGGGGCCTGCTAGCACAGATACGCAGTATTTT. Amino acids: CASSFQGPASTDTQYF.

V is TRBV29-1 and J is TRBJ2-1, with 7 bases aligning to TRBD2. V lost 6 bases and J lost 5; bases outside the gene matches: 10. The CDR3 has 14 amino acids. CDR1 and CDR2 (germline): SQVTM, ANQGSEA. CDR3 nucleotides: TGCAGCGTGGGACCGGGGGGTCAACACAATGAGCAGTTCTTC. Translation gives CSVGPGGQHNEQFF.

This clonotype occurred many times. The chain has TRBV6-1 and TRBJ2-2; D is ambiguous. Germline CDR1 and CDR2: MNHNS and SASEGT. The CDR3 spans 16 residues. V was shortened by 5 bases and J by 2 bases, with 15 bases between the two germline ends. In nucleotides, the CDR3 is TGTGCCAGCAGTCTGACCCTCCTATTAAACACCGGGGAGCTGTTTTTT. Residues: CASSLTLLLNTGELFF.

This clonotype was found many times. One end of the junction fails to match germline, which may point to a read error. The chain couples TRBV12-3 or TRBV12-4 to TRBJ1-2; D call uncertain. The CDR3 contains 12 residues. This CDR3 reads CASSLKRGKRDF. CDR3 DNA sequence: TGTGCCAGCAGTTTAAAGCGGGGAAAGCGGGATTTC.

V and J are TRBV5-4 and TRBJ2-7; 8 nucleotides align to TRBD1. The CDR3 is 14 residues long. The trim removed 1 base at V and 7 bases at J, leaving 7 bases unmatched. CDR1 SGHNT and CDR2 YYREEE come from the germline V gene (reference sequence). CDR3 nucleotides: TGTGCCAGCAGCTTGTCCCTGGACAGGGAAGAGCAGTACTTC. It yields the protein CASSLSLDREEQYF.

This clonotype came up many times. The chain recombines TRBV12-3 or TRBV12-4 with TRBJ2-7; 9 bases are a match to TRBD1. This CDR3 is built from 16 residues. J gave up 3 bases and V 3 bases, and 9 bases lay outside the gene matches. CDR3 sequence: CASSFRDRAGGYEQYF. As DNA, the CDR3 is TGTGCCAGCAGTTTTAGGGACAGGGCCGGGGGCTACGAGCAGTACTTC.